The source of this TCR beta chain is a study of blood T cell repertoires in COVID-19 (dated by TCRdb to 2018 to 2021). General notes on the study: Samples from collaborators originated in the United States, Italy and Spain and spanned both the acute and convalescent phases of COVID-19. Where HLA class I and class II types were available, the types were taken from metadata supplied by the sample provider, not from assay-based typing. Nearly every sample came with metadata listing a de-identified subject ID, COVID-19 status, age in years and sex. The repertoires were released in a freely available public database meant as a resource for research on the immune response to SARS-CoV-2. Samples were obtained from the ongoing ImmuneRACE study (first 160 participants) and from about 1,300 subjects provided by 6 global collaborators. The dataset comprised deeply sampled blood TCRbeta repertoires from subjects exposed to, actively infected with, or recovered from COVID-19. The prospective study material was composed of cDNA or gDNA derived from T cells, B-cell-depleted T cells, or PBMCs. Study-wide findings and limitations: How much clinical and demographic metadata was included differed by source and by participant, and the metadata was provided uncurated.

The CDR3, cysteine through phenylalanine, is 19 amino acids long. Only the CDR3 DNA is retained, 57 bases long and in frame from the first base. From the germline V gene (reference sequence), CDR1 is LNHDA and CDR2 is SQIVND. At the junction V is shortened by 4 bases and J by 0 bases, with 24 bases in between. The immunoSEQ Assay, a bias-controlled multiplex PCR, was used to amplify TCRbeta CDR3 regions from genomic DNA. The authors processed their data as follows. The number of nucleated cells in each sample was estimated from the amplification of reference gene primers within the assay. To quantify the absolute abundance of each unique TCRbeta CDR3 rearrangement, sequence reads were collapsed and filtered. For each sample, productive Simpson clonality was calculated by taking the square root of Simpson's diversity index across productive rearrangements. TCRdb carries this immuneACCESS record with in-frame sequences only. Its versions omit some clonotypes, under half of them owing to an unresolved V gene in the studies checked, with the rest unexplained. Clonal size and the V and J genes are those of that table, whereas D and trimming came from the DNA. Recorded for this sample are 300,000 to 350,000 clones; approximately 90% of them occurred a single time. Roughly 2.3% of the sample is held by the ten biggest clonotypes.

Whole blood was collected in K2EDTA tubes by collaborating institutions according to the institutions' own protocols. For TCRbeta analysis, collaborators shipped samples as frozen whole blood, isolated PBMCs, or DNA extracted from either of those sample types. Points on this clone: The antigen this receptor binds is unknown. There are no base qualities to consult, and no much larger clone falls within one base.

The sequence links TRBV19 to TRBJ1-1, and possibly TRBD1, on 6 matching bases. This sequence originates from a man aged 18 to 29 with active or convalescent COVID-19. Specimen: peripheral blood. CDR3 reads: CASSTLLGPGAPMNTEAFF. The nucleotide sequence is given as TGTGCCAGTAGTACCTTATTGGGGCCAGGGGCGCCCATGAACACTGAAGCTTTCTTT.